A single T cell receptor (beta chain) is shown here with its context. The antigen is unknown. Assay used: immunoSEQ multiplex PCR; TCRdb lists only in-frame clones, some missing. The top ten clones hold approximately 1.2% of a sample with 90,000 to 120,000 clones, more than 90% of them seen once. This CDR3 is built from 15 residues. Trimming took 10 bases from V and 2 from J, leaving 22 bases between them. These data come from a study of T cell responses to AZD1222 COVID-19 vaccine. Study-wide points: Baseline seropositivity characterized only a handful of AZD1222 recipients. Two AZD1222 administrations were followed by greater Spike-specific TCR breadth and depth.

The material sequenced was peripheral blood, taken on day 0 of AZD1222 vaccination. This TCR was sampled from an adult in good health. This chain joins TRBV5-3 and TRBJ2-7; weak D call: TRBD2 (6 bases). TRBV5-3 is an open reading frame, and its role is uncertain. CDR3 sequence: CAPYLGPSETYEQYF. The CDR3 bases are TGTGCCCCCTACCTGGGGCCTAGCGAGACCTACGAGCAGTACTTC.